One sample yielded the 10 T cell receptor beta chains listed below, sequenced in a study of T cells in Graves' hyperthyroidism and ophthalmopathy. The source material, RNA transcripts, was used to amplify TCR beta CDR3 regions. RT-PCR in the first round (using the HTBI primer set) targeted the TCR CDR3. TCRdb recomputed calls from the multiplex PCR reads with MiXCR, one row per CDR3 protein. The top ten hold approximately 49% of the sample, which has under 350,000 distinct CDR3 sequences, around a sixth seen once. The sample was blood. These receptor sequences come from a woman aged 45 to 65 with Graves' hyperthyroidism.

This clonotype was found many times. This chain links TRBV7-6 with TRBJ2-1, with TRBD2 identical over 10 bases. Losses at the gene ends were 5 bases for V and 3 bases for J; bases not matched to a gene: 4. The CDR3 sequence is 15 residues long. The germline CDR1 and CDR2 sequences are SGHVS and FNYEAQ. The chain's CDR3 is CASSLSGRFYNEQFF. The CDR3 DNA is TGTGCCAGCAGCCTTAGCGGGAGGTTCTACAATGAGCAGTTCTTC.

This clonotype was observed a few times. The CDR3: CASSVYGENSPLHF. For the CDR3, the DNA is TGTGCCAGCAGCGTATATGGGGAGAATTCACCCCTCCACTTT. This chain joins TRBV9 and TRBJ1-6; no clear D. The germline gives CDR1 SGDLS, CDR2 YYNGEE. The V and J ends lost 1 base and 7 bases respectively, with 9 bases between them. The CDR3 covers 14 residues.

The rearrangement links TRBV6-1 to TRBJ1-4; TRBD1 might be the D (5 bases). Deletions cut 5 bases from V and 0 bases from J, with 16 bases between. Per the germline V gene, CDR1 is MNHNS and CDR2 is SASEGT. This CDR3 is built from 17 residues. The CDR3 loop reads CASSRYRSGATNEKLFF. CDR3 nucleotide sequence: TGTGCCAGCAGTCGGTACAGGTCGGGTGCAACTAATGAAAAACTGTTTTTT.

This clonotype was recorded at least ten times. The chain has TRBV28 and TRBJ1-1, with a weak D call TRBD1 (5 bases). In germline, CDR1 is MDHEN, CDR2 SYDVKM. Between the trimmed V and J ends, which lost 7 bases and 1 base, there was a span of 13 bases. The CDR3 has 14 residues. Here the CDR3 DNA reads TGTGCCAGCACCTTGACAGACGCGAACACTGAAGCTTTCTTT. Residues: CASTLTDANTEAFF.

Notes on this clonotype: A read error is possible here, since a much larger clone lies one base away. A read error is likely, as this CDR3 ends without the conserved phenylalanine or tryptophan. The rearrangement joins TRBV2 to TRBJ1-5; the D gene is possibly TRBD1 (5 bases). There are 14 residues in the CDR3. The V gene lost 5 bases and the J gene lost 3 bases, with 11 bases spanning the gap. In germline, CDR1 is SNHLY, CDR2 FYNNEI. CDR3 amino acids: CASSYRGVNQPQHL. The CDR3 coding sequence is TGTGCCAGCAGTTACCGGGGGGTCAATCAGCCCCAGCATCTT.

This chain links TRBV5-1 with TRBJ2-1; 8 bases fit TRBD2. J lost 4 bases, V lost 2 bases, and 20 bases had no gene match. Germline loops: CDR1 SGHRS, CDR2 YFSETQ. CDR3 length: 20 amino acids. The CDR3 reads CASSLFTSGYRGREYNEQFF. The CDR3 DNA follows: TGCGCCAGCAGCTTATTTACTAGCGGTTATCGAGGGAGGGAATACAATGAGCAGTTCTTC.

This clonotype was counted only a few times. The chain couples TRBV3-1 to TRBJ2-7; 7 positions match TRBD1. Germline values: CDR1 LGHDT, CDR2 YNNKEL (reference sequence). This CDR3 is 19 amino acids long. Losses at the gene ends were 6 bases for V and 0 bases for J; bases not matched to a gene: 20. The CDR3 DNA reads TGTGCCAGCAGTCCCCCATCGGGACAGAAACGAGAAAGCTCCTACGAGCAGTACGTC. Protein product: CASSPPSGQKRESSYEQYV.

There are a few counts of this clonotype. The V call is TRBV15, the J call TRBJ2-1; 11 nucleotides align to TRBD2. The CDR3 is 16 amino acids. V shed 1 base and J 9 bases; nucleotides not matched to a gene: 8. CDR1 is LNHNV, CDR2 YYDKDF, per germline (reference sequence). The CDR3 bases are TGTGCCACCAGCAGAGCCCCCATAGCGGGGGGGGTTGAGCAGTTCTTC. Translating it yields CATSRAPIAGGVEQFF.

This chain joins TRBV12-3 or TRBV12-4 and TRBJ2-3; D gene ambiguous. Trimming took 6 bases from V and 1 from J, leaving 8 bases between them. This CDR3 is built from 13 residues. The CDR3 here is CASSPLRTDTQYF. The DNA of the CDR3 is TGTGCCAGCAGCCCCCTCCGCACAGATACGCAGTATTTT.

This clonotype was seen ten or more times. The V call is TRBV9, the J call TRBJ2-1; 9 bases are shared with TRBD1. The junction had 8 bases not matched to a gene; V was cut back by 0 bases and J by 4 bases. The CDR3 extends over 17 amino acids. The germline V gene encodes CDR1 SGDLS and CDR2 YYNGEE. This CDR3 is CASSVEPGQGPYNEQFF. The CDR3 bases are TGTGCCAGCAGCGTAGAACCGGGACAGGGCCCGTACAATGAGCAGTTCTTC. Full variable domain (outside the CDR3, taken from reference TRBV9 and TRBJ2-1): DSGVTQTPKHLITATGQRVTLRCSPRSGDLSVYWYQQSLDQGLQFLIQYYNGEERAKGNILERFSAQQFPDLHSELNLSSLELGDSALYFCASSVEPGQGPYNEQFFGPGTRLTVL.